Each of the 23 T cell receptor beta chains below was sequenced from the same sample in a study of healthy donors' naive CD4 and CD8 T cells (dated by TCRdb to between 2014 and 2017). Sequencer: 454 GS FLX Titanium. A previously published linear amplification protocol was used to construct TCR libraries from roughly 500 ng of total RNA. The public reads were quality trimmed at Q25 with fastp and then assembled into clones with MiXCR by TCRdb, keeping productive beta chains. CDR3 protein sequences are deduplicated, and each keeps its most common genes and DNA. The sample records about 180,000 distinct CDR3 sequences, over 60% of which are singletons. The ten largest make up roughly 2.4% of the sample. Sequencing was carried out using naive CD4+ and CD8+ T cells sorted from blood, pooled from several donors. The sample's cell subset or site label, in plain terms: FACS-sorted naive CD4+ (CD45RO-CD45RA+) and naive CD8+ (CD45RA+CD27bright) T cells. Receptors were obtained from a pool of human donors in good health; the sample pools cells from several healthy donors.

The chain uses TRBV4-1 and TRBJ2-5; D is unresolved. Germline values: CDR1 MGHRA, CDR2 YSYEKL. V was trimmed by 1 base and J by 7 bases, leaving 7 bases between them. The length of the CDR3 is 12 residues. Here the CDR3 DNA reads TGCGCCAGCAGCCAAGGAGGCCCGACCCAGTACTTC. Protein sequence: CASSQGGPTQYF.

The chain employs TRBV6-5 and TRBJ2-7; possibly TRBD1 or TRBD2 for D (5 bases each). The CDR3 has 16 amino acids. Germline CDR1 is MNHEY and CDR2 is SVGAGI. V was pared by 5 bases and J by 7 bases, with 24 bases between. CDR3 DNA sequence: TGTGCCAGCAGTCAGGGCGTGGCAGCGGACCTCGGGGAGCAGTACTTC. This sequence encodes CASSQGVAADLGEQYF.

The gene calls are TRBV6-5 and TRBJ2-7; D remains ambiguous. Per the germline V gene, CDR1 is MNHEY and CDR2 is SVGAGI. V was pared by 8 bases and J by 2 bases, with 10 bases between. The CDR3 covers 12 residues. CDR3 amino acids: CASGVFPYEQYF. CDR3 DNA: TGTGCCAGCGGGGTGTTCCCCTACGAGCAGTACTTC.

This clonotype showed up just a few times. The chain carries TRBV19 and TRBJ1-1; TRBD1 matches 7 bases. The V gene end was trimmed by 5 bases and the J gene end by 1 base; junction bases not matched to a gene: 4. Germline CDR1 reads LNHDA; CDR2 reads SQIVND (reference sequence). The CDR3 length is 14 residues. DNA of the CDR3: TGTGCCAGTAGTGGCGACAGGGAGAACACTGAAGCTTTCTTT. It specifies CASSGDRENTEAFF. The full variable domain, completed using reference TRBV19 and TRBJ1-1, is DGGITQSPKYLFRKEGQNVTLSCEQNLNHDAMYWYRQDPGQGLRLIYYSQIVNDFQKGDIAEGYSVSREKKESFPLTVTSAQKNPTAFYLCASSGDRENTEAFFGQGTRLTVV.

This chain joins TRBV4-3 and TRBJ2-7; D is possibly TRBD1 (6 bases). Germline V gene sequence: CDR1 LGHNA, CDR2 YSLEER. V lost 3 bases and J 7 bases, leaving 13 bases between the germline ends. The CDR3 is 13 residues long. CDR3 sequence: CASSQTGVGEQYF. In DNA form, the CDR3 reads TGCGCCAGCAGCCAGACAGGTGTGGGGGAGCAGTACTTC.

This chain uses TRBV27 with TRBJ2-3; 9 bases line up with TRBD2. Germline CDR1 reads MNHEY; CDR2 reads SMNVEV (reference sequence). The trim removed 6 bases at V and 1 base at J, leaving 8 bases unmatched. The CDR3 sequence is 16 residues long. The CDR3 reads CASRKPRTSGTDTQYF. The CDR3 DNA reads TGTGCCAGCAGGAAGCCCCGGACTAGCGGCACAGATACGCAGTATTTT.

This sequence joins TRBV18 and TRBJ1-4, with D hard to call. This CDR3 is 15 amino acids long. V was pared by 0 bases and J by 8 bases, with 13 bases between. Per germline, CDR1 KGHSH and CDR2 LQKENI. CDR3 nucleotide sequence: TGTGCCAGCTCACCACCGAATACGGGTGGGGAAAAACTGTTTTTT. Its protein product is CASSPPNTGGEKLFF.

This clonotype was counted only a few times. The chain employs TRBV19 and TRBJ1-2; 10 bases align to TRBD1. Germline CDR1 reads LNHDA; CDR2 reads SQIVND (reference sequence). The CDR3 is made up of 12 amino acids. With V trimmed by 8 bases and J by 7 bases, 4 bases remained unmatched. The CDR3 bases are TGTGCCAGTCGGACAGGGGGAAGTGGCTACACCTTC. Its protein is CASRTGGSGYTF.

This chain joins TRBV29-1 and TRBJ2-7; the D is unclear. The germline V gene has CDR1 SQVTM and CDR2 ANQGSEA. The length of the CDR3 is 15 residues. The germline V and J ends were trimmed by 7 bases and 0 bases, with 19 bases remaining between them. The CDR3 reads CSAPDLLLSSYEQYF. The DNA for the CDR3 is TGCAGCGCACCGGACCTACTCCTCAGCTCCTACGAGCAGTACTTC.

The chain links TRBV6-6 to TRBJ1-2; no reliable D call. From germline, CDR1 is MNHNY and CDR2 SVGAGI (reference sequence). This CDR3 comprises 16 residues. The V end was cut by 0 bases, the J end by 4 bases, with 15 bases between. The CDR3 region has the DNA TGTGCCAGCAGTTACTCGAACGACGCAGATTCCTATGGCTACACCTTC. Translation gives CASSYSNDADSYGYTF.

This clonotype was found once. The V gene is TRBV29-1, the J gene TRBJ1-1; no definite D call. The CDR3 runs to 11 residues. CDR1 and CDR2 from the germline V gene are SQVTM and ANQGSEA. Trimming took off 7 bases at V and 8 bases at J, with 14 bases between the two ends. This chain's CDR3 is CSGADGLEAFF. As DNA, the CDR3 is TGCAGCGGTGCTGATGGCCTGGAAGCTTTCTTT.

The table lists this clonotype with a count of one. CDR3 sequence: CASSSIGLAARRETQYF. CDR3 nucleotide sequence: TGTGCCAGCAGCTCTATTGGACTAGCGGCCCGGAGGGAGACCCAGTACTTC. V and J are TRBV5-6 and TRBJ2-5, with 10 bases aligning to TRBD2. The germline CDR1 and CDR2 sequences are SGHDT and YYEEEE. This CDR3 contains 17 residues. Trimming removed 3 bases from V and 5 bases from J; junction bases left unmatched: 13.

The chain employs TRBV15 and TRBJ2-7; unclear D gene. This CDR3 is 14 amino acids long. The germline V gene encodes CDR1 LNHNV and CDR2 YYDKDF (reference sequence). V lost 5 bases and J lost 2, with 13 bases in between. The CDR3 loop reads CATSEDGRTYEQYF. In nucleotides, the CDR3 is TGTGCCACCAGCGAGGACGGTCGAACCTACGAGCAGTACTTC.

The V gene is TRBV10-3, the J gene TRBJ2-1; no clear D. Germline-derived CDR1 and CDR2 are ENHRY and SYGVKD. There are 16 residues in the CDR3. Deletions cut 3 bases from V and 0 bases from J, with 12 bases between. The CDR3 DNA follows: TGTGCCATCAGTGAAATTGGCGGACCCTCCTACAATGAGCAGTTCTTC. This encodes CAISEIGGPSYNEQFF.

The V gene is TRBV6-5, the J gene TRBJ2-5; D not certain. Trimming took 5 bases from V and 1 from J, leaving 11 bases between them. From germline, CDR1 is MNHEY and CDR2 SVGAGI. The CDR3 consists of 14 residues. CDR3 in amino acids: CASSVGYSQETQYF. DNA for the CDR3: TGTGCCAGCAGTGTAGGATACAGCCAAGAGACCCAGTACTTC.

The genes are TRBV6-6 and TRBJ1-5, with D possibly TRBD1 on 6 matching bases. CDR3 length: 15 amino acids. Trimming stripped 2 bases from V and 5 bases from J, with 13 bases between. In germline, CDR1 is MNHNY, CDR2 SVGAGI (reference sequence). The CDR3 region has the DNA TGTGCCAGCAGTTACACTTACAGGGATCATCAGCCCCAGCATTTT. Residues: CASSYTYRDHQPQHF.

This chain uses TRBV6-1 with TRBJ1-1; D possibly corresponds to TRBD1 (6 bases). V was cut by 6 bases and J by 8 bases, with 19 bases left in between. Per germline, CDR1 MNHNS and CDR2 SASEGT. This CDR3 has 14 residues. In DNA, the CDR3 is TGTGCCAGCAGGCGGGACAAGATTACGTTAGAAGCTTTCTTT. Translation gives CASRRDKITLEAFF.

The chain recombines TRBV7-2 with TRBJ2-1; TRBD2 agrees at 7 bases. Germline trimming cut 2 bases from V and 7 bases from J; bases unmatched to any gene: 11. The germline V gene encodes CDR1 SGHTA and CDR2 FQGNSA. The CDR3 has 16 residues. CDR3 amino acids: CASSLRLREDKNEQFF. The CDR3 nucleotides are TGTGCCAGCAGCTTAAGGTTACGGGAGGATAAGAATGAGCAGTTCTTC.

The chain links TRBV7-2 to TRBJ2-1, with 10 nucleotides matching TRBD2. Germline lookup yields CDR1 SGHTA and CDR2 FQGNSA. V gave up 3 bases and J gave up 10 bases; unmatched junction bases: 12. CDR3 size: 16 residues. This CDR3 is CASSFGRLAGAGEQFF. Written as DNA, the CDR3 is TGTGCCAGCAGCTTTGGGAGGCTAGCGGGAGCCGGGGAGCAGTTCTTC.

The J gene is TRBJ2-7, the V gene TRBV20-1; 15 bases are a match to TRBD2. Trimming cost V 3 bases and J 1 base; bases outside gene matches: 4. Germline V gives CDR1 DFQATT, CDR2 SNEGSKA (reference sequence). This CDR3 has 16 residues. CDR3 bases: TGCAGTGCTAGCTCCGGGACTAGCGGGAGGTCCTACGAGCAGTACTTC. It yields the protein CSASSGTSGRSYEQYF.

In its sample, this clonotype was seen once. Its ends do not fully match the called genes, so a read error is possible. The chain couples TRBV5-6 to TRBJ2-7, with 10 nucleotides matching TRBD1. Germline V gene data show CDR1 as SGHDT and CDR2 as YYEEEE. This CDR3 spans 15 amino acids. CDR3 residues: CASSYRDRGPYGQYF. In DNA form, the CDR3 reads TGTGCCAGCAGCTACCGGGACAGGGGTCCCTACGGGCAGTACTTC.

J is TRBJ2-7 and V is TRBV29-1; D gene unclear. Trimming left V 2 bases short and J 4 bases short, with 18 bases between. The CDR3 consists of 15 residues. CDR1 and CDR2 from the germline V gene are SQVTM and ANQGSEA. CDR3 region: CSVEQAIGREYEQYF. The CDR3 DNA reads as TGCAGCGTTGAACAAGCCATCGGAAGGGAATACGAGCAGTACTTC.

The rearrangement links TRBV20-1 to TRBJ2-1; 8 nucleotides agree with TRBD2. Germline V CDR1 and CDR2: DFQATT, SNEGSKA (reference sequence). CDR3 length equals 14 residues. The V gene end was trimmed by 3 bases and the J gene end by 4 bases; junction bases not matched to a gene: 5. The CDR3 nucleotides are TGCAGTGCTAGGCGCCTAGCGGGTTACAATGAGCAGTTCTTC. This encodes CSARRLAGYNEQFF.